This T cell receptor beta chain was identified in a study of cytomegalovirus exposure and HLA in healthy donors (dated by TCRdb to about 2017). Background for the entire study: The roughly 700 repertoires of the first cohort and the 95 to 150 validation repertoires were produced on the same platform, according to a later analysis. To predict cytomegalovirus infection status, the study combined high-throughput TCR immunosequencing, statistical association of individual TCRs with disease status, and machine learning. Along with the 666-subject first cohort, a separate validation cohort of over a hundred different subjects was used. The study aimed to test whether signatures of past pathogen exposure could be identified by cataloging public T cell receptors. Overall results and qualifications from the work: Of the cluster scores, around 95% were above 0 in a later analysis, which found that TCRs clustered in the first cohort also tended to co-occur in the 110 or so validation repertoires. The study gave a list of 150 to 200 TCR beta chains associated with cytomegalovirus. In vitro tests confirmed that three of the cytomegalovirus-associated TCR beta chains recognize cytomegalovirus antigens. According to the authors, the approach could potentially be generalized to other disease states and immunological phenotypes. The validation cohort had no HLA typing available for a later analysis, so co-occurrence within that cohort was assessed over all 120 or so repertoires. The classifier was reported to diagnose cytomegalovirus status with high specificity and sensitivity in both the original cohort and the validation cohort. While some public TCRs were present in many individuals, most TCR sequences turned up only very rarely across donors.

Library prep was done by the immunoSEQ multiplex PCR assay. For the original study's pipeline: A statistical classification framework was built to diagnose cytomegalovirus status from the catalog of TCR beta chain sequences. TCRdb obtained this table from immuneACCESS and retained in-frame rearrangements with V and J assigned. These tables miss some clones; where compared with another copy, unresolved V genes account for less than half of the shortfall, and the remainder is unexplained. That table is the source of V, J and clone size, and D and trimming were worked out from the DNA. Here the sample has about 360,000 clones; 75% to 90% occur a single time. Of the sample, approximately 0.86% falls within the top ten clones. The germline ends are 19 bases apart after V is trimmed by 11 bases and J by 8 bases. From the germline V gene, CDR1 is MDHEN and CDR2 is SYDVKM. From the cysteine up to the phenylalanine, the CDR3 has a length of 13 residues. Only the CDR3 part of the read is kept: 39 bases, read in frame from the first base.

This clone was found once. Its antigen specificity is not known. The sample holds no much larger clone one base away, and base qualities are not on file. The donors belonged to the validation cohort of over a hundred subjects, which was separate from the approximately 700-subject first cohort. The TCR originated in a woman in her late teens or twenties in good health and CMV-seronegative. The sequence joins TRBV28 to TRBJ2-1; the D gene is perhaps TRBD1, from 6 matching bases. Specimen: PBMCs. DNA sequence: TGTGCCGGATCCGGGACACCTATCGATGAGCAGTTCTTC. Translated, this is CAGSGTPIDEQFF.